The 9 T cell receptor beta chains below all came from one sample that was sequenced in a study of T cells in Graves' hyperthyroidism and ophthalmopathy. Amplification of TCR beta CDR3 regions was performed using RNA transcripts as template. During a first-round RT-PCR of the TCR CDR3, the HTBI primer set was used. TCRdb redid the calling of the multiplex PCR reads with MiXCR, one entry per CDR3 protein. This sample has approximately 590,000 distinct CDR3 sequences, with approximately 14% found just once. What was sequenced was blood. These receptors were taken from a woman in her thirties with Graves' hyperthyroidism.

On this clonotype: A much larger clone lies one base from this, so it may be a read error. The genes are TRBV20-1 and TRBJ2-1; D uncertain. V was cut by 3 bases and J by 6 bases, with 12 bases left in between. Looked up from germline, CDR1 is DFQATT and CDR2 is SNEGSKA (reference sequence). The CDR3 contains 13 residues. The CDR3 DNA is TGCAGTGCTAGCGGGCCAGACTGCAATGAGCAGTTCTTC. Translating gives CSASGPDCNEQFF.

This clonotype was seen once. The chain links TRBV24-1 to TRBJ1-2; possible D gene TRBD1, 5 bases. The CDR3 loop spans 12 amino acids. Looked up from germline, CDR1 is KGHDR and CDR2 is SFDVKD. Trimming left V 4 bases short and J 4 bases short, with 6 bases between. The CDR3, as DNA: TGTGCCACCAGTGAGGGGACCTATGGCTACACCTTC. Protein: CATSEGTYGYTF.

A few counts support this clonotype. The rearrangement joins TRBV28 to TRBJ2-7; no clear D gene. The CDR3 consists of 13 residues. Germline V lookup: CDR1 MDHEN, CDR2 SYDVKM. V dropped 2 bases and J dropped 6 bases, with 11 bases sitting between them. CDR3 nucleotides: TGTGCCAGCAGTTTAAAGTTTTCGGGCGAGCAGTACTTC. It yields the protein CASSLKFSGEQYF.

This clonotype was observed a handful of times. The chain is built from TRBV12-3 or TRBV12-4 and TRBJ1-2; unclear D gene. V lost 5 bases and J lost 4, with 14 bases in between. This CDR3 is built from 14 residues. CDR3 DNA: TGTGCCAGCAGTCGGAGTTTAGGAGGCTATGGCTACACCTTC. Translated: CASSRSLGGYGYTF.

There are many counts of this clonotype. The V gene is TRBV2, the J gene TRBJ1-5; D is possibly TRBD1 (5 bases). Trimming shortened V by 5 bases and J by 5 bases, and 13 bases separated the two germline ends. From germline, CDR1 is SNHLY and CDR2 FYNNEI. The CDR3 extends over 14 amino acids. CDR3 in DNA: TGTGCCAGCAGTCCCAAGACAGAAGATCAGCCCCAGCATTTT. Translating gives CASSPKTEDQPQHF.

The gene calls are TRBV6-1 and TRBJ2-1; TRBD2 aligns across 8 bases. After removal of 8 bases from V and 2 bases from J, the junction contained 11 bases not matched to a gene. The CDR3 is made up of 16 amino acids. The V gene's germline CDR1 is MNHNS and CDR2 SASEGT. CDR3 loop: CASRNTGRAPYNEQFF. The DNA of the CDR3 is TGTGCCAGCCGAAATACCGGGAGGGCCCCCTACAATGAGCAGTTCTTC.

This clonotype was found a few times. Its ends do not fully match the called genes, so a read error is possible. V usage is TRBV5-6 and J usage is TRBJ1-4; 8 positions match TRBD1. The CDR3 extends over 15 amino acids. Germline-derived CDR1 and CDR2 are SGHDT and YYEEEE. CDR3 sequence: CASSQRTGINEKLFF. The CDR3 DNA follows: TGCGCCAGCAGCCAAAGGACAGGGATTAATGAAAAACTGTTTTTT.

This clonotype was counted ten times or more. The J gene is TRBJ2-4, the V gene TRBV7-2, with 7 bases fitting TRBD2. Germline trimming cut 5 bases from V and 2 bases from J; bases unmatched to any gene: 9. The CDR3 loop spans 16 amino acids. The germline V gene has CDR1 SGHTA and CDR2 FQGNSA. CDR3 DNA: TGTGCCAGCAGCCCATGGGGGGAGGGATCCAAAAACATTCAGTACTTC. Protein: CASSPWGEGSKNIQYF.

This clonotype was recorded many times. Written as DNA, the CDR3 is TGTGCCAGTAAGGGACTAGCGGCCTACAATGAGCAGTTCTTC. Protein: CASKGLAAYNEQFF. V is TRBV2 and J is TRBJ2-1, with 11 bases that match TRBD2. Germline assignment: CDR1 SNHLY and CDR2 FYNNEI. Losses at the gene ends were 9 bases for V and 2 bases for J; bases not matched to a gene: 3. This CDR3 is built from 14 residues.